This entry concerns a single T cell receptor beta chain. What this receptor recognizes is not known. No per-base quality is available; no much larger clone lies one base away. Other DNA sequences within the sample encode an identical CDR3. The data originate from a study of CD8+ T cells in alopecia areata (dated by TCRdb to the late 2010s). Broadly, across the study: The treated patients, all with moderate-to-severe alopecia areata, were enrolled in an open-label pilot trial of oral tofacitinib given at 5 to 10 mg twice daily. RNA came from the PAXgene miRNA kit for fixed scalp, the miRNeasy kit for PBMCs, and the RNeasy kit for mouse skin. For the treated patients, the SALT score, which quantifies what percentage of scalp surface area is affected, served as the measure of disease severity. Clonality in the scalp was compared among normal scalp (n=4), patchy alopecia areata scalp (n=8), and alopecia totalis/universalis scalp (n=8). Human TCRbeta sequencing covered scalp tissue and sorted CD4+ and CD8+ peripheral blood T cells from patchy and totalis/universalis alopecia areata patients and healthy controls. Biopsies were taken from tofacitinib-treated patients at baseline and at 4 and 24 weeks of treatment, and a later scalp biopsy was taken in several of the tofacitinib-treated patients. Tofacitinib was given for 6 to 18 months, followed by 6 months of follow-up off drug to assess delayed response and recurrence. immunoSEQ multiplex PCR using 35 Vbeta forward primers and 13 Jbeta reverse primers was used to amplify TCRbeta CDR3 regions. In both human patients and the C3H/HeJ mouse model, the study applied high-throughput TCRbeta sequencing to look at T cell clonal expansion in alopecia areata.

The germline ends are 5 bases apart after V is trimmed by 0 bases and J by 2 bases. Per the germline V gene, SGHRS is the CDR1 and YFSETQ is the CDR2. From its cysteine to its phenylalanine, the CDR3 spans 13 amino acids. CDR3 DNA only is kept here, 39 bases in frame from base 1. Receptors were amplified or captured by the immunoSEQ multiplex PCR assay. RNA was extracted from all samples and reverse transcribed into cDNA, which served as template for TCR sequencing. First-strand cDNA was synthesized with SuperScript III using a 2:1 mix of oligo-dT and random hexamers. A synthetic immune receptor repertoire was used to measure amplification bias, and any remaining bias was corrected computationally. The original pipeline was this. After raw reads were preprocessed to remove errors, the CDR3 was defined following IMGT conventions as running from the conserved cysteine to phenylalanine. Clonality was calculated as 1 minus Shannon entropy normalized by log2 of the number of productive unique TCRs. Whether scalp clones were CD4 or CD8 was inferred by matching scalp TCRbeta sequences against CD4 and CD8 repertoires sorted from blood. TCRdb took over this immuneACCESS table, retaining in-frame rearrangements with V and J assigned. Such tables are incomplete; in checked studies, under half of the missing clones stem from an unresolved V gene, and the remainder is unexplained. The V and J calls and clone size were taken over from that table, and D and trimming were inferred from the DNA. Recorded for this sample are under 150,000 clones; around three fifths of them occurred a single time. The ten biggest clones cover about 3.4% of the sample.

Findings and caveats that apply to the study as a whole: Tofacitinib significantly decreased scalp clonality and the number of expanded CD8+ clones among the top 100 scalp clones. Because the treated cohort was small and included a single nonresponder, larger studies are needed to assess links between baseline CD8+ expansion and response. TCR sequences shared between patients were less clear than in mice, possibly partly because of HLA diversity in the patient population. Scalp TCR repertoire analysis is complicated because resident alphabeta T cells in normal human skin are also sequenced, whereas mouse skin is dominated by gammadelta T cells. Compared with normal scalp, lesional scalp had higher clonality and more expanded CD8+ clones, particularly in alopecia totalis/universalis, a pattern that suggests antigenic drive. Many expanded lesional clones persisted in scalp and blood during tofacitinib treatment, which may partly explain relapse after stopping treatment.

According to the study, the label for this sample's time point signals: about 25 weeks on oral tofacitinib. The treatment or condition label corresponds to: oral pan-JAK inhibitor, 5-10 mg twice daily. From alopecia areata patients, peripheral blood was collected along with lesional scalp punch biopsies. PBMCs were isolated by density centrifugation and stained for CD3, CD4 and CD8, and CD4+ and CD8+ T cells were sorted on a FACSAria. The TCR comes from a human donor with alopecia areata. The chain uses TRBV5-1 and TRBJ2-5, with the D gene not clear enough to name. The sample was CD4+ T cells sorted from blood, taken at week 24, from a patient treated with tofacitinib. CDR3 region: CASSLGSQETQYF. The sequenced DNA: TGCGCCAGCAGCTTGGGTTCACAAGAGACCCAGTACTTC.